The rows below give T cell receptor beta chains drawn from one sample of a study of blood T cell repertoires in COVID-19. Clones were read by immunoSEQ multiplex PCR, and TCRdb kept only the in-frame ones, dropping some. The sample has some 83,000 clones, around nine tenths seen once. The specimen was peripheral blood. The receptors originated from a man aged 45-65 years with acute or convalescent COVID-19. The CDR3 runs from the conserved cysteine through the conserved F or W. A D gene is named only where the DNA matches it firmly.

j_gene: TRBJ2-5; v_gene: TRBV5-8; d_gene: NA; CDR3aa: CASSLDRAYQETQYF
j_gene: TRBJ2-1; v_gene: TRBV11-2; d_gene: TRBD2; CDR3aa: CASSYGGEQFF
j_gene: TRBJ1-1; v_gene: TRBV7-2; d_gene: NA; CDR3aa: CASSLVFGEYTEAFF
j_gene: TRBJ2-6; v_gene: TRBV7-8; d_gene: TRBD2; CDR3aa: CASSHGRAGANVLTF
j_gene: TRBJ1-3; v_gene: TRBV27; d_gene: NA; CDR3aa: CASSLQVFRLDTIYF
j_gene: TRBJ2-7; v_gene: TRBV6-5; d_gene: NA; CDR3aa: CASSSVKGLRMSEQYF
j_gene: TRBJ2-1; v_gene: TRBV7-9; d_gene: TRBD2; CDR3aa: CASSPLTSGHNEQFF
j_gene: TRBJ1-5; v_gene: TRBV9; d_gene: NA; CDR3aa: CASSETGYSNQPQHF
j_gene: TRBJ2-3; v_gene: TRBV5-1; d_gene: NA; CDR3aa: CASSLAPGTDTQYF
j_gene: TRBJ2-5; v_gene: TRBV5-1; d_gene: NA; CDR3aa: CASSLVSSQETQYF
j_gene: TRBJ2-7; v_gene: TRBV5-6; d_gene: NA; CDR3aa: CASSFRNTYEQYF
j_gene: TRBJ2-2; v_gene: TRBV5-5; d_gene: TRBD2; CDR3aa: CASSSGLAGNTGELFF
j_gene: TRBJ1-2; v_gene: TRBV5-6; d_gene: NA; CDR3aa: CASSPARAYGYTF
j_gene: TRBJ1-2; v_gene: TRBV6-2/TRBV6-3; d_gene: TRBD1; CDR3aa: CASSSPDRASNYGYTF
j_gene: TRBJ1-2; v_gene: TRBV3-1/TRBV3-2; d_gene: NA; CDR3aa: CASSQLNGYTF
j_gene: TRBJ1-1; v_gene: TRBV28; d_gene: NA; CDR3aa: CASSLLGLRTDTEAFF
j_gene: TRBJ2-7; v_gene: TRBV7-3; d_gene: TRBD2; CDR3aa: CASSLSGGDEQYF
j_gene: TRBJ1-2; v_gene: TRBV24-1; d_gene: TRBD1; CDR3aa: CATSDHRQGAGAGYTF
j_gene: TRBJ1-2; v_gene: TRBV6-1; d_gene: NA; CDR3aa: CASSEERGSGYTF
j_gene: TRBJ1-2; v_gene: TRBV30; d_gene: NA; CDR3aa: CAWSVLRDYGYTF
j_gene: TRBJ2-3; v_gene: TRBV7-2; d_gene: NA; CDR3aa: CASSLARGDTQYF
j_gene: TRBJ1-2; v_gene: TRBV19; d_gene: NA; CDR3aa: CASSTGHRAYYGYTF
j_gene: TRBJ1-5; v_gene: TRBV6-5; d_gene: NA; CDR3aa: CASGLVSNQPQHF
j_gene: TRBJ1-1; v_gene: TRBV5-1; d_gene: NA; CDR3aa: CASSLGQQNTEAFF
j_gene: TRBJ2-3; v_gene: TRBV19; d_gene: TRBD2; CDR3aa: CASSIKGRLAGADTQYF
j_gene: TRBJ1-5; v_gene: TRBV29-1; d_gene: NA; CDR3aa: CSVHGYSNQPQHF
j_gene: TRBJ2-1; v_gene: TRBV11-2; d_gene: TRBD1; CDR3aa: CASSFDRENEQFF
j_gene: TRBJ1-2; v_gene: TRBV28; d_gene: TRBD1; CDR3aa: CATATGRLGYTF
j_gene: TRBJ1-1; v_gene: TRBV7-9; d_gene: NA; CDR3aa: CASSLSRARNTEAFF
j_gene: TRBJ2-3; v_gene: TRBV28; d_gene: NA; CDR3aa: CASSPLLGGASTDTQYF
j_gene: TRBJ2-7; v_gene: TRBV28; d_gene: NA; CDR3aa: CASSPLGSVYEQYF
j_gene: TRBJ2-7; v_gene: TRBV28; d_gene: TRBD2; CDR3aa: CASSSGLARIEQYF
j_gene: TRBJ1-1; v_gene: TRBV6-2/TRBV6-3; d_gene: NA; CDR3aa: CASSYSTGKGDTEAFF
j_gene: TRBJ2-1; v_gene: TRBV29-1; d_gene: TRBD2; CDR3aa: CSVEGTSSYNEQFF
j_gene: TRBJ2-2; v_gene: TRBV3-1/TRBV3-2; d_gene: NA; CDR3aa: CASSQAGSAGELFF
j_gene: TRBJ1-1; v_gene: TRBV6-2/TRBV6-3; d_gene: TRBD1; CDR3aa: CASSENPDRAEAFF
j_gene: TRBJ1-5; v_gene: TRBV19; d_gene: NA; CDR3aa: CASSIAGNQPQHF
j_gene: TRBJ2-3; v_gene: TRBV15; d_gene: NA; CDR3aa: CATSLGRGRTGTQYF
j_gene: TRBJ2-1; v_gene: TRBV5-1; d_gene: NA; CDR3aa: CASSLEGRDEQFF
j_gene: TRBJ2-5; v_gene: TRBV7-3; d_gene: NA; CDR3aa: CASSLSGGAETQYF
j_gene: TRBJ2-3; v_gene: TRBV10-3; d_gene: NA; CDR3aa: CAISESLLDTQYF
j_gene: TRBJ1-5; v_gene: TRBV6-1; d_gene: NA; CDR3aa: CASSEAVRYSNQPQHF
j_gene: TRBJ1-5; v_gene: TRBV4-1; d_gene: NA; CDR3aa: CASSREGDQPQHF
j_gene: TRBJ2-1; v_gene: TRBV10-2; d_gene: TRBD2; CDR3aa: CASSDPPFSGRSNEQFF
j_gene: TRBJ1-1; v_gene: TRBV7-9; d_gene: NA; CDR3aa: CASSLLGSLNTEAFF
j_gene: TRBJ2-2; v_gene: TRBV28; d_gene: NA; CDR3aa: CASSPYADSGELFF
j_gene: TRBJ1-2; v_gene: TRBV7-2; d_gene: TRBD1; CDR3aa: CASSLEGQFYGYTF
j_gene: TRBJ2-3; v_gene: TRBV7-3; d_gene: TRBD2; CDR3aa: CASSQSSGNTDTQYF
j_gene: TRBJ2-1; v_gene: TRBV19; d_gene: NA; CDR3aa: CASRGPYNEQFF
j_gene: TRBJ2-1; v_gene: TRBV6-1; d_gene: TRBD1; CDR3aa: CASSELGQGYNEQFF